This entry lists 16 T cell receptor beta chains sequenced from one sample in a study of regulatory dendritic cells for organ transplantation. The assay was immunoSEQ multiplex PCR, and TCRdb's table has in-frame clones only and misses some. This table has around 30,000 clones, roughly 80% appearing once. The sample comprised naive CD4+ T cells from blood. Subset noted: CD45RA+ naive T cells. The receptors shown here come from a human donor in good health.

This chain links TRBV7-2 with TRBJ2-2, with TRBD2 matching 9 bases. CDR3 length equals 15 residues. Losses at the gene ends were 3 bases for V and 7 bases for J; bases not matched to a gene: 6. Germline lookup yields CDR1 SGHTA and CDR2 FQGNSA. The chain's CDR3 is CASSLTSGGVGELFF. The CDR3 DNA sequence: TGTGCCAGCAGCTTGACTAGCGGAGGGGTCGGGGAGCTGTTTTTT.

The chain recombines TRBV2 with TRBJ1-3; no clear D gene. Germline V gives CDR1 SNHLY, CDR2 FYNNEI. The CDR3 runs to 16 residues. The V end lost 5 bases, the J end lost 6 bases, and 20 bases lay between the germline ends. The CDR3 DNA reads TGTGCCAGCAGTCCCCCCCCAGGTTCCCTGGTAAACACCATATATTTT. Protein: CASSPPPGSLVNTIYF.

J is TRBJ1-1 and V is TRBV7-6, with TRBD1 as a possible D gene (6 bases). Germline V gene lookup returns CDR1 SGHVS and CDR2 FNYEAQ. The CDR3 has 15 amino acids. Deletions cut 2 bases from V and 5 bases from J, with 15 bases between. For the CDR3, the DNA is TGTGCCAGCAGCTTAAGGCCAGGGGTCGGGACTGAAGCTTTCTTT. This encodes CASSLRPGVGTEAFF.

This clone is a singleton in its sample. The chain has TRBV5-1 and TRBJ1-4; no firm D call. The ends were cut back, 1 base at V and 1 base at J, with 11 bases in the middle. Germline CDR1 SGHRS, CDR2 YFSETQ. The CDR3 extends over 16 amino acids. CDR3 sequence reads: CASSLRAEGTNEKLFF. The CDR3 coding sequence is TGCGCCAGCAGCTTGAGGGCCGAGGGAACTAATGAAAAACTGTTTTTT.

This sequence joins TRBV5-1 and TRBJ2-7; a weak D match, TRBD1 (5 bases). Trimming removed 4 bases at V and 6 bases at J, with 14 bases between. The CDR3 contains 13 residues. In germline, CDR1 is SGHRS, CDR2 YFSETQ. This CDR3 is CASSNDQGAEQYF. The DNA of the CDR3 is TGCGCCAGCAGCAACGACCAGGGCGCCGAGCAGTACTTC.

The CDR3 loop reads CASTGNTQYF. DNA for the CDR3: TGTGCCAGCACGGGGAATACGCAGTATTTT. V is TRBV12-1 and J is TRBJ2-3; the table's TRBD2 call for D was not verified on the DNA. TRBV12-1 has pseudogene status. The CDR3 has 10 residues.

This sequence joins TRBV6-6 and TRBJ2-1; D is possibly TRBD2 (7 bases). Trimming took 2 bases from V and 5 from J, leaving 13 bases between them. Germline lookup yields CDR1 MNHNY and CDR2 SVGAGI (reference sequence). The CDR3 length is 15 residues. The chain's CDR3 is CASSYGGGPNNEQFF. DNA for the CDR3: TGTGCCAGCAGTTACGGCGGGGGCCCTAACAATGAGCAGTTCTTC.

This clone was counted between two and nine times. The chain carries TRBV6-6 and TRBJ1-1; no firm D call. Germline CDR1 is MNHNY and CDR2 is SVGAGI (reference sequence). The V end was cut by 8 bases, the J end by 0 bases, with 4 bases between. The CDR3 loop spans 11 amino acids. The CDR3 is CASVLNTEAFF. The CDR3 DNA is TGTGCCAGCGTCTTGAACACTGAAGCTTTCTTT.

The CDR3 sequence is CASSADRGNNEQFF. CDR3 coding DNA: TGTGCCAGCAGCGCAGACAGGGGGAACAATGAGCAGTTCTTC. This sequence joins TRBV11-2 and TRBJ2-1; TRBD1 agrees at 9 bases. CDR3 length: 14 amino acids. Trimming at V came to 5 bases and at J to 5 bases, leaving 4 bases not matched to a gene. Germline V CDR1 and CDR2: SGHAT, FQNNGV.

The CDR3 sequence is CASSQVEDSGGYTF. As DNA, the CDR3 is TGTGCCAGCAGCCAAGTGGAGGACTCGGGTGGCTACACCTTC. The chain couples TRBV4-2 to TRBJ1-2; D uncertain. CDR1 is LGHNA and CDR2 is YNFKEQ in the germline V gene. The CDR3 is 14 amino acids. V shed 1 base and J shed 7 bases, with 13 bases lying between them.

V and J are TRBV5-1 and TRBJ2-7; TRBD1 aligns across 7 bases. V lost 0 bases, J lost 4 bases, and 4 bases stayed unmatched. The CDR3 has 14 amino acids. CDR1 is SGHRS and CDR2 is YFSETQ in the germline V gene. Written as DNA, the CDR3 is TGCGCCAGCAGCTTGGGACAGGGAAGGTACGAGCAGTACTTC. It specifies CASSLGQGRYEQYF.

This sequence joins TRBV19 and TRBJ2-3; D call uncertain. From germline, CDR1 is LNHDA and CDR2 SQIVND (reference sequence). The CDR3 is 11 residues long. V shed 3 bases and J shed 6 bases, with 4 bases lying between them. The CDR3 DNA reads TGTGCCAGTAGTATCAGTGATACGCAGTATTTT. It encodes CASSISDTQYF.

The V gene is TRBV5-1, the J gene TRBJ1-6; TRBD1 is a possible D gene (5 bases). The CDR3 consists of 16 residues. V lost 1 base and J lost 7, with 15 bases in between. CDR1 is SGHRS, CDR2 YFSETQ, per germline. CDR3 sequence reads: CASSLQGFSGNSPLHF. The CDR3 DNA sequence: TGCGCCAGCAGCTTGCAGGGTTTCAGTGGAAATTCACCCCTCCACTTT.

The table lists this clone with a count of one. CDR3 in DNA: TGTGCCAGCAGCGTTGGGACAGGGGAGTGGTACGAGACCCAGTACTTC. Protein sequence: CASSVGTGEWYETQYF. The V and J genes are TRBV5-5 and TRBJ2-5; 10 nucleotides align to TRBD1. The CDR3 is 16 amino acids. Germline CDR1 reads SGHKS; CDR2 reads YYEKEE (reference sequence). J lost 5 bases, V lost 4 bases, and 11 bases had no gene match. The full variable domain, rest sourced from reference TRBV5-5 and TRBJ2-5, is DAGVTQSPTHLIKTRGQQVTLRCSPISGHKSVSWYQQVLGQGPQFIFQYYEKEERGRGNFPDRFSARQFPNYSSELNVNALLLGDSALYLCASSVGTGEWYETQYFGPGTRLLVL.

This chain connects TRBV7-8 to TRBJ2-5; 7 nucleotides agree with TRBD1. The J call may be wrong; the DNA end is better matched by TRBJ2-7. CDR1 is SGHVS and CDR2 is FQNEAQ in the germline V gene. The CDR3 spans 14 residues. The chain's CDR3 is CASSLGVQGYEQYF. The DNA of the CDR3 is TGTGCCAGCAGCTTAGGAGTACAGGGGTACGAGCAGTACTTC.

This clone showed up just once. The rearrangement links TRBV6-1 to TRBJ2-3; TRBD2 aligns across 9 bases. The CDR3 spans 16 residues. Trimming removed 1 base from V and 2 bases from J; junction bases left unmatched: 4. Germline V gene sequence: CDR1 MNHNS, CDR2 SASEGT. The CDR3 coding sequence is TGTGCCAGCAGTGAAGTCGCGGGAGGGATCACAGATACGCAGTATTTT. Residues: CASSEVAGGITDTQYF.